These 30 T cell receptor beta chains share one sample of origin, sequenced in a study of Tregs in tolerant kidney transplant recipients. Recipients received nonmyeloablative bone marrow transplants from related graft donors, with transient mixed chimerism. Some clones are missing from TCRdb's copy, which holds only in-frame ones; the method was immunoSEQ multiplex PCR. Counted here are 50,000 or so clones, about nine tenths occurring once; the ten biggest clones make up over 12%. The source was CD8+ T cells from blood (PBMCs), collected 24 months after the transplant. The receptors derive from a human patient who received a combined kidney and bone marrow transplant. These T cells may partly come from the graft donor.

V usage is TRBV6-6 and J usage is TRBJ2-7; D not certain. Germline CDR1 and CDR2: MNHNY and SVGAGI (reference sequence). This CDR3 has 14 residues. Trimming removed 3 bases from V and 0 bases from J, with 9 bases in between. CDR3 DNA sequence: TGTGCCAGCAGTTATAGTGCAAGCTCCTACGAGCAGTACTTC. Protein: CASSYSASSYEQYF.

The V gene is TRBV7-8, the J gene TRBJ1-2; tentatively, D is TRBD1 (5 bases). There are 13 residues in the CDR3. Trimming removed 1 base at V and 4 bases at J, with 7 bases between. Germline V gene data show CDR1 as SGHVS and CDR2 as FQNEAQ. CDR3 residues: CASSLGQGYGYTF. Written as DNA, the CDR3 is TGTGCCAGCAGCTTAGGGCAGGGCTATGGCTACACCTTC.

The chain couples TRBV15 to TRBJ2-7; a possible D gene is TRBD2 (5 bases). The germline V gene has CDR1 LNHNV and CDR2 YYDKDF (reference sequence). CDR3 length: 14 residues. V was trimmed by 0 bases and J by 2 bases, leaving 8 bases between them. Written as DNA, the CDR3 is TGTGCCACCAGCAGAGACGGGGTTGCCTACGAGCAGTACTTC. It specifies CATSRDGVAYEQYF.

This chain connects TRBV11-2 to TRBJ2-3; D gene unclear. Trimming removed 2 bases from V and 2 bases from J, with 11 bases in between. The CDR3 runs 15 residues. From germline, CDR1 is SGHAT and CDR2 FQNNGV. The CDR3 nucleotides read TGTGCCAGCAGCTTAACCCCTGCGCTCACAGATACGCAGTATTTT. Its translation: CASSLTPALTDTQYF. Drawing the rest from reference TRBV11-2 and TRBJ2-3, the complete variable domain is EAGVAQSPRYKIIEKRQSVAFWCNPISGHATLYWYQQILGQGPKLLIQFQNNGVVDDSQLPKDRFSAERLKGVDSTLKIQPAKLEDSAVYLCASSLTPALTDTQYFGPGTRLTVL.

This chain uses TRBV29-1 with TRBJ2-3; 7 bases line up with TRBD1. The germline V gene has CDR1 SQVTM and CDR2 ANQGSEA. V was pared by 6 bases and J by 1 base, with 10 bases of the junction left unmatched. CDR3 length equals 15 residues. CDR3 DNA: TGCAGCGTCCCGGACAGGCTGACTGGCACAGATACGCAGTATTTT. It translates to CSVPDRLTGTDTQYF.

Of note for this clone: The junction differs from germline at one of its ends, possibly a read error. Distinct nucleotide sequences in the sample also encode this CDR3. The chain couples TRBV4-3 to TRBJ1-6; unclear D gene. CDR1 is LGHNA and CDR2 is YSLEER in the germline V gene. There are 16 residues in the CDR3. Written as DNA, the CDR3 is TGCGCCAGCAGCCAAGATGAGGAGGTTTGGAATTCCCCCCTCCACTTT. It is translated as CASSQDEEVWNSPLHF.

The V call is TRBV19, the J call TRBJ1-5; tentatively, D is TRBD1 (6 bases). Trimming took 6 bases from V and 7 from J, leaving 10 bases between them. The CDR3 runs to 12 residues. Germline V CDR1 and CDR2: LNHDA, SQIVND (reference sequence). The DNA of the CDR3 is TGTGCCAGTAGCACAGGGATGCAGCCCCAGCATTTT. It codes for CASSTGMQPQHF.

DNA of the CDR3: TGTGCCAGCAGCCTTGCTAGCGGGAAAACCGGTTGGGAGACCCAGTACTTC. Translated, it gives CASSLASGKTGWETQYF. The V gene is TRBV9, the J gene TRBJ2-5; 9 bases are shared with TRBD2. The length of the CDR3 is 17 residues. J gave up 5 bases and V 4 bases, and 15 bases lay outside the gene matches. Germline V CDR1 and CDR2: SGDLS, YYNGEE.

The chain is built from TRBV5-3 and TRBJ2-1, with 7 positions matching TRBD1. TRBV5-3 is noted as an ORF with a role that remains uncertain. This CDR3 is built from 15 residues. V lost 4 bases to trimming and J lost 1 base; unmatched junction nucleotides: 5. The CDR3 nucleotides are TGTGCCAGAAGCGCGACAGGGAAATCCTACAATGAGCAGTTCTTC. It translates to CARSATGKSYNEQFF.

The gene calls are TRBV30 and TRBJ2-1; tentative D call: TRBD1 (6 bases). Trimming cost V 4 bases and J 6 bases, with 16 bases left between them. CDR1 and CDR2 from the germline V gene are GTSNPN and SVGIG (reference sequence). This CDR3 is 14 amino acids long. CDR3 sequence (DNA): TGTGCCTGGAATACAGGGACCTCAGGCAATGAGCAGTTCTTC. Its protein product is CAWNTGTSGNEQFF.

The rearrangement links TRBV5-1 to TRBJ2-7; D is possibly TRBD1 (5 bases). Trimming took 6 bases from V and 6 from J, leaving 19 bases between them. This CDR3 has 14 amino acids. Germline CDR1 is SGHRS and CDR2 is YFSETQ. The CDR3 region has the DNA TGCGCCAGCAAGCAGCTCAAAGGACAATCCGAGCAGTACTTC. This sequence encodes CASKQLKGQSEQYF. The variable domain in full, completed from reference TRBV5-1 and TRBJ2-7, reads KAGVTQTPRYLIKTRGQQVTLSCSPISGHRSVSWYQQTPGQGLQFLFEYFSETQRNKGNFPGRFSGRQFSNSRSEMNVSTLELGDSALYLCASKQLKGQSEQYFGPGTRLTVT.

V usage is TRBV13 and J usage is TRBJ2-7; 7 positions agree with TRBD2. Germline loops: CDR1 PRHDT, CDR2 FYEKMQ (reference sequence). V was pared by 8 bases and J by 3 bases, with 7 bases of the junction left unmatched. The CDR3 sequence is 13 residues long. CDR3: CASRTSINYEQYF. The CDR3, as DNA: TGTGCCAGCCGGACTAGTATTAACTACGAGCAGTACTTC. Variable domain in full (rest from reference TRBV13 and TRBJ2-7): AAGVIQSPRHLIKEKRETATLKCYPIPRHDTVYWYQQGPGQDPQFLISFYEKMQSDKGSIPDRFSAQQFSDYHSELNMSSLELGDSALYFCASRTSINYEQYFGPGTRLTVT.

The CDR3 here is CASSQEWGEGTGELFF. As DNA, the CDR3 is TGCGCCAGCAGCCAGGAGTGGGGGGAGGGTACCGGGGAGCTGTTTTTT. This sequence joins TRBV4-3 and TRBJ2-2, with TRBD2 matching over 7 bases. Germline V gives CDR1 LGHNA, CDR2 YSLEER. The CDR3 length is 16 residues. J was trimmed by 5 bases and V by 3 bases; bases with no gene match: 9.

The chain has TRBV4-3 and TRBJ2-7, with D hard to call. CDR1 and CDR2 (germline): LGHNA, YSLEER. V was trimmed by 0 bases and J by 2 bases, leaving 11 bases between them. The length of the CDR3 is 15 residues. CDR3 loop: CASSQDISQAYEQYF. The CDR3 coding sequence is TGCGCCAGCAGCCAAGATATTAGCCAAGCCTACGAGCAGTACTTC.

V usage is TRBV4-1 and J usage is TRBJ2-1, with TRBD2 matching 11 bases. The trim removed 4 bases at V and 5 bases at J, leaving 13 bases unmatched. The CDR3 contains 18 residues. The V gene's germline CDR1 is MGHRA and CDR2 YSYEKL. This chain's CDR3 is CASSPRNSGGARDNEQFF. CDR3 DNA sequence: TGCGCCAGCAGCCCGAGGAATAGCGGGGGGGCGAGGGACAATGAGCAGTTCTTC.

This clone was found a few times. V gene TRBV2 combines with J gene TRBJ1-2; D gene ambiguous. The length of the CDR3 is 12 residues. Trimming removed 3 bases from V and 6 bases from J, with 8 bases in between. From germline, CDR1 is SNHLY and CDR2 FYNNEI. DNA of the CDR3: TGTGCCAGCAGTGATCCGGGGAATGGCTACACCTTC. Protein product: CASSDPGNGYTF.

V gene TRBV6-1 combines with J gene TRBJ1-2; D call uncertain. Germline assignment: CDR1 MNHNS and CDR2 SASEGT. Trimming removed 5 bases from V and 3 bases from J, with 16 bases in between. The CDR3 is made up of 15 amino acids. The CDR3 nucleotides are TGTGCCAGCAGTCCCCCCGGCGGTATCGACTATGGCTACACCTTC. Protein product: CASSPPGGIDYGYTF.

This chain links TRBV27 with TRBJ2-7; D is possibly TRBD1 (6 bases). Trimming stripped 5 bases from V and 10 bases from J, with 21 bases between. This CDR3 spans 14 amino acids. Per the germline V gene, CDR1 is MNHEY and CDR2 is SMNVEV (reference sequence). CDR3 nucleotide sequence: TGTGCCAGCAGTCCCGAAACAGTAGGACAGATACAGTACTTC. Its protein is CASSPETVGQIQYF.

V and J are TRBV27 and TRBJ2-1; 7 nucleotides line up with TRBD2. This CDR3 has 15 amino acids. Germline values: CDR1 MNHEY, CDR2 SMNVEV (reference sequence). The trim removed 9 bases at V and 5 bases at J, leaving 13 bases unmatched. The DNA for the CDR3 is TGTGCCAGGGGGGGGGTGGGCCTTGCCAACAATGAGCAGTTCTTC. Translated: CARGGVGLANNEQFF.

The V gene is TRBV7-3, the J gene TRBJ2-3; 8 bases line up with TRBD2. The CDR3 spans 16 residues. The junction had 3 bases not matched to a gene; V was cut back by 1 base and J by 0 bases. The germline CDR1 and CDR2 sequences are SGHTA and FQGTGA. CDR3 loop: CASSLIPSGSTDTQYF. The CDR3 DNA is TGTGCCAGCAGCTTAATCCCTAGCGGGAGCACAGATACGCAGTATTTT.

The chain couples TRBV13 to TRBJ2-1; TRBD1 might be the D (6 bases). Between the trimmed V and J ends, which lost 5 bases and 2 bases, there was a span of 10 bases. Germline V gene data show CDR1 as PRHDT and CDR2 as FYEKMQ (reference sequence). CDR3 size: 14 residues. CDR3 residues: CASSTGTTYNEQFF. DNA for the CDR3: TGTGCCAGCAGCACCGGGACAACCTACAATGAGCAGTTCTTC.

V is TRBV5-6 and J is TRBJ2-1; 7 bases map to TRBD2. The germline V gene encodes CDR1 SGHDT and CDR2 YYEEEE. The CDR3 loop spans 15 amino acids. V trimming: 2 bases; J trimming: 3 bases; junction bases outside the gene matches: 5. For the CDR3, the DNA is TGTGCCAGCAGCTTACGGGGGGTTGTCTACAATGAGCAGTTCTTC. Protein sequence: CASSLRGVVYNEQFF.

The rearrangement uses TRBV29-1 and TRBJ2-1; D gene uncertain. This CDR3 is 11 amino acids long. Germline loops: CDR1 SQVTM, CDR2 ANQGSEA. V was trimmed by 3 bases and J by 7 bases, leaving 7 bases between them. The CDR3 sequence is CSVEIGNEQFF. Here the CDR3 DNA reads TGCAGCGTTGAGATCGGGAATGAGCAGTTCTTC.

The rearrangement links TRBV5-6 to TRBJ1-1; D is possibly TRBD1 (6 bases). Deletions cut 5 bases from V and 4 bases from J, with 12 bases between. Germline CDR1 and CDR2: SGHDT and YYEEEE. The CDR3 runs to 13 residues. As DNA, the CDR3 is TGTGCCAGCAGTGCCGTCAGGGGCACTGAAGCTTTCTTT. This encodes CASSAVRGTEAFF.

The chain joins TRBV27 to TRBJ2-7; TRBD2 agrees at 9 bases. The CDR3 is 14 residues long. The germline V gene encodes CDR1 MNHEY and CDR2 SMNVEV (reference sequence). Trimming took 5 bases from V and 3 from J; bases not matched to a gene: 5. The chain's CDR3 is CASSSGLASYEQYF. The CDR3 coding sequence is TGTGCCAGCAGTAGTGGACTAGCGAGCTACGAGCAGTACTTC.

This clone has a single count. The rearrangement uses TRBV9 and TRBJ1-1, with unresolved D. This CDR3 has 11 residues. Trimming pared 5 bases from V and 4 bases from J, leaving 6 bases between. In germline, CDR1 is SGDLS, CDR2 YYNGEE. The CDR3 bases are TGTGCCAGCAGACCTATCACTGAAGCTTTCTTT. It encodes CASRPITEAFF.

This rearrangement joins TRBV4-3 to TRBJ1-1; D not certain. V lost 0 bases and J 1 base, leaving 9 bases between the germline ends. This CDR3 is 15 amino acids long. Germline V lookup: CDR1 LGHNA, CDR2 YSLEER. For the CDR3, the DNA is TGCGCCAGCAGCCAAGACGAGGGCCCGAACACTGAAGCTTTCTTT. Translated: CASSQDEGPNTEAFF.

The rearrangement joins TRBV28 to TRBJ1-5; TRBD1 is a possible D gene (6 bases). The V gene's germline CDR1 is MDHEN and CDR2 SYDVKM. V shed 8 bases and J shed 4 bases, with 18 bases lying between them. The CDR3 extends over 15 amino acids. DNA for the CDR3: TGTGCCAGCCTTAGAGGCAGGGGCACTAATCAGCCCCAGCATTTT. Its translation is CASLRGRGTNQPQHF.

The chain recombines TRBV5-6 with TRBJ1-2; TRBD1 is a possible D gene (6 bases). The length of the CDR3 is 15 residues. The germline V gene encodes CDR1 SGHDT and CDR2 YYEEEE. Trimming shortened V by 4 bases and J by 3 bases, and 16 bases separated the two germline ends. The CDR3 here is CASSPPGQFHYGYTF. CDR3 DNA: TGTGCCAGCAGCCCGCCGGGACAATTTCACTATGGCTACACCTTC. The full variable domain, its missing parts supplied by reference TRBV5-6 and TRBJ1-2, is DAGVTQSPTHLIKTRGQQVTLRCSPKSGHDTVSWYQQALGQGPQFIFQYYEEEERQRGNFPDRFSGHQFPNYSSELNVNALLLGDSALYLCASSPPGQFHYGYTFGSGTRLTVV.

The chain couples TRBV27 to TRBJ2-7, with D possibly matching TRBD1 (6 bases). Trimming shortened V by 3 bases and J by 4 bases, and 16 bases separated the two germline ends. CDR3 size: 15 residues. Per the germline V gene, CDR1 is MNHEY and CDR2 is SMNVEV (reference sequence). The CDR3 nucleotides are TGTGCCAGCAGTTTTAGCTCCAGGGGCGGGTACGAGCAGTACTTC. Translated, it gives CASSFSSRGGYEQYF.